The present T cell receptor beta chain was sequenced within a study of cytotoxic CD8 clonotypes in ibrutinib-treated CLL. Data came from immunoSEQ multiplex PCR; TCRdb stores just in-frame clones and leaves some out. The sample includes roughly 150,000 clones, nearly 90% of them seen just once. After removal of 1 base from V and 5 bases from J, the junction contained 5 bases not matched to a gene. The CDR3 contains 14 residues. In germline, CDR1 is SGHRS, CDR2 YFSETQ. The sequence was obtained from a human donor with chronic lymphocytic leukemia. This specimen consisted of PBMCs, obtained at disease progression, from a patient treated with ibrutinib. The J gene is TRBJ1-1, the V gene TRBV5-1; 7 bases are shared with TRBD1. The CDR3: CASSLYTGETEAFF. The CDR3, as DNA: TGCGCCAGCAGCTTGTATACAGGGGAGACTGAAGCTTTCTTT.